This TCR beta chain comes out of a study of blood T cell repertoires in COVID-19. Allocation to cohorts depended on clinical history reported by the participants. The germline V and J ends were trimmed by 2 bases and 2 bases, with 6 bases remaining between them. In germline, CDR1 is MNHNS, CDR2 SASEGT. The CDR3 loop spans 13 amino acids. The assay was immunoSEQ multiplex PCR, and TCRdb's table has in-frame clones only and misses some. The table lists 300,000 to 450,000 clones, roughly 87% of them singletons. The specimen was PBMCs or T cells enriched from blood (not recorded which). This receptor was obtained from a woman aged 30 to 39 who had recovered from COVID-19. This chain uses TRBV6-1 with TRBJ1-1; D is undetermined. The CDR3 DNA reads TGTGCCAGCAGTGAACAGGCCAACACTGAAGCTTTCTTT. Its translation is CASSEQANTEAFF.